This TCR beta chain was retrieved from a study of patients and donors after allogeneic stem cell transplantation. MiXCR, applied by TCRdb to the RT-PCR reads, yields one record per CDR3 protein. The table includes hundreds of thousands of distinct CDR3 sequences, roughly 17% detected once. The V gene lost 4 bases and the J gene lost 2 bases, with 9 bases spanning the gap. The CDR3 consists of 12 residues. Looked up from germline, CDR1 is SQVTM and CDR2 is ANQGSEA. Sequenced material: blood, either unsorted or a sorted T cell fraction (not recorded which). This sequence was found in a human donor who was either an allogeneic HSCT recipient or a stem cell or donor lymphocyte infusion donor (not recorded which). It is not recorded whose cells these are; they may come from a transplant donor. This rearrangement joins TRBV29-1 to TRBJ2-7; D is perhaps TRBD1 or TRBD2 (5 bases each). CDR3 sequence reads: CSVASGPYEQYF. In DNA, the CDR3 is TGCAGCGTTGCCTCGGGGCCCTACGAGCAGTACTTC.